This TCR beta chain comes out of a study of cytomegalovirus exposure and HLA in healthy donors. Study context: Genotyping showed approximately 81% of almost 400 donors falling in the Caucasian-associated ancestry cluster.

This clone was recorded only once. Its antigen is as yet unknown. Amplification used 60 Vbeta primers and 13 Jbeta primers. Only in-frame clones appear in the TCRdb table, and some are missing; sequencing was by immunoSEQ multiplex PCR. Of under 250,000 clones listed, over 80% are singletons. Study results and caveats: A list of 150 or so TCR beta chains associated with cytomegalovirus was given.

CDR1 and CDR2 (germline): SQVTM, ANQGSEA. The CDR3 has 10 amino acids. Trimming stripped 2 bases from V and 4 bases from J, with 2 bases between. This sequence originates from a boy aged 2 to 10 in good health and CMV-seronegative. The sample consisted of PBMCs. The chain couples TRBV29-1 to TRBJ1-2; D unclear. This CDR3 reads CSVELYGYTF. In DNA, the CDR3 is TGCAGCGTTGAACTCTATGGCTACACCTTC. Filled out from reference TRBV29-1 and TRBJ1-2, the complete variable domain reads SAVISQKPSRDICQRGTSLTIQCQVDSQVTMMFWYRQQPGQSLTLIATANQGSEATYESGFVIDKFPISRPNLTFSTLTVSNMSPEDSSIYLCSVELYGYTFGSGTRLTVV.